This TCR beta chain came from a study of shared clonotypes between healthy human individuals. Study-wide results and limits: What naive subsets generally showed was a larger estimated richness than memory subsets showed. Rarefaction showed that sequencing of sorted subsets was incomplete (despite large depth).

Deep-level settings were used for running the assay. TCRdb's table, derived via immunoSEQ multiplex PCR, lists solely in-frame clones and lacks some. The repertoire has around 2.3 million clones, under 97% of them found once; the top ten carry 0.13%. Germline V lookup: CDR1 LNHDA, CDR2 SQIVND (reference sequence). This CDR3 has 13 amino acids. Trimming stripped 3 bases from V and 3 bases from J, with 8 bases between. A note on this clone: What it binds is not known.

Sequencing used naive CD4+ T cells sorted from blood. Subset specified: CD45RA+ positively selected. The gene calls are TRBV19 and TRBJ1-2, with D perhaps matching TRBD1 (6 bases). The clonotype originates from a man younger than 35 in good health. The CDR3 spells CASSMGHDYGYTF. The CDR3 DNA is TGTGCCAGTAGTATGGGACACGACTATGGCTACACCTTC. Variable domain in full (rest from reference TRBV19 and TRBJ1-2): DGGITQSPKYLFRKEGQNVTLSCEQNLNHDAMYWYRQDPGQGLRLIYYSQIVNDFQKGDIAEGYSVSREKKESFPLTVTSAQKNPTAFYLCASSMGHDYGYTFGSGTRLTVV.